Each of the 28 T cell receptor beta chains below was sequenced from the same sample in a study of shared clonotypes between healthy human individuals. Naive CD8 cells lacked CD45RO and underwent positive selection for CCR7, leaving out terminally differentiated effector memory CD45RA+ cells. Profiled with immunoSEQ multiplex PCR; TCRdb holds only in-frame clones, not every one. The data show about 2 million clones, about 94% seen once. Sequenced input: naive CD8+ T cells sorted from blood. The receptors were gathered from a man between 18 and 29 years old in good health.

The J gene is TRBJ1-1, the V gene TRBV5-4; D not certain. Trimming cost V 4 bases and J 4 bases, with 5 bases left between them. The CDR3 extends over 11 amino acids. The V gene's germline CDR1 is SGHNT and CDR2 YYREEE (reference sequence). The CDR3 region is CASSGPTEAFF. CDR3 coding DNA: TGTGCCAGCAGCGGTCCCACTGAAGCTTTCTTT. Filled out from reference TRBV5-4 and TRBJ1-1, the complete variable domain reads ETGVTQSPTHLIKTRGQQVTLRCSSQSGHNTVSWYQQALGQGPQFIFQYYREEENGRGNFPPRFSGLQFPNYSSELNVNALELDDSALYLCASSGPTEAFFGQGTRLTVV.

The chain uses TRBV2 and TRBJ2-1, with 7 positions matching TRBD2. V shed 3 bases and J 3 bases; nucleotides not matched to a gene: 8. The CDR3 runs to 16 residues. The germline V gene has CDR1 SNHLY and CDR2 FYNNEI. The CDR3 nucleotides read TGTGCCAGCAGTGAGGAAAGCGGGGCCTACTACAATGAGCAGTTCTTC. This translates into CASSEESGAYYNEQFF. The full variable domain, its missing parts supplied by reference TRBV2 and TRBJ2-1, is EPEVTQTPSHQVTQMGQEVILRCVPISNHLYFYWYRQILGQKVEFLVSFYNNEISEKSEIFDDQFSVERPDGSNFTLKIRSTKLEDSAMYFCASSEESGAYYNEQFFGPGTRLTVL.

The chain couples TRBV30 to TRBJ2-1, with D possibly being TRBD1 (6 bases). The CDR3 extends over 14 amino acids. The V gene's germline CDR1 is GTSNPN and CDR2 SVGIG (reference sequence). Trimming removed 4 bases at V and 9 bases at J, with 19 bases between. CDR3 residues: CAWTGTPSGSEQFF. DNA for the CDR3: TGTGCCTGGACGGGGACACCTTCTGGTAGTGAGCAGTTCTTC.

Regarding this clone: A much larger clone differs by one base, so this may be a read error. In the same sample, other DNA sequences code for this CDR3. The DNA for the CDR3 is TGCAGTGCTTACTATGGCTACACCTTC. Protein: CSAYYGYTF. This chain uses TRBV20-1 with TRBJ1-2; D unclear. Trimming took off 5 bases at V and 3 bases at J, with 1 base between the two ends. This CDR3 region has 9 residues. Germline CDR1 and CDR2: DFQATT and SNEGSKA (reference sequence).

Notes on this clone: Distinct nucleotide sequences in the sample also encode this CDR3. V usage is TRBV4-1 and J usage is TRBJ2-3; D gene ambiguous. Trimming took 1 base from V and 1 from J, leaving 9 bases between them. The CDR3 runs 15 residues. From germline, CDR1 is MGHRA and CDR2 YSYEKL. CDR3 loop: CASSQVGQGTDTQYF. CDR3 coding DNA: TGCGCCAGCAGCCAAGTCGGCCAGGGCACAGATACGCAGTATTTT.

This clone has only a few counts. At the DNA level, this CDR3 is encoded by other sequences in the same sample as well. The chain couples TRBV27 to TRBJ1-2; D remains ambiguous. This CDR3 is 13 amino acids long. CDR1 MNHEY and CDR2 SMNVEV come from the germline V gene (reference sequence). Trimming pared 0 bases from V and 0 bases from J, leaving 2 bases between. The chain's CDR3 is CASSLSPNYGYTF. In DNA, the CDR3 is TGTGCCAGCAGTTTATCCCCTAACTATGGCTACACCTTC.

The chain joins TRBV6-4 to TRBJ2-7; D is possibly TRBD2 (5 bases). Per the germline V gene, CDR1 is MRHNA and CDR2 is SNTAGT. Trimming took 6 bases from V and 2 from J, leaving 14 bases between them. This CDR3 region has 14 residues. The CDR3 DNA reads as TGTGCCAGCAGCCCCGACTATGGCCCCTACGAGCAGTACTTC. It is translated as CASSPDYGPYEQYF.

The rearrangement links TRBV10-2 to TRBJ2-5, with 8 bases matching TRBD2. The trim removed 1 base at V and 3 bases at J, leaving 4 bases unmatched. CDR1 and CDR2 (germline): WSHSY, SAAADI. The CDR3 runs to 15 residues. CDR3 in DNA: TGCGCCAGCAGTGAGTATCGGGAGGGCGAAGAGACCCAGTACTTC. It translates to CASSEYREGEETQYF.

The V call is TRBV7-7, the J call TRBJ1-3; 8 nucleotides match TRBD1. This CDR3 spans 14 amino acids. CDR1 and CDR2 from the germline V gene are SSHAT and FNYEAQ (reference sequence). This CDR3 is CAAGPGGPGNTIYF. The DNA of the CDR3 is TGTGCTGCTGGCCCAGGGGGCCCTGGAAACACCATATATTTT.

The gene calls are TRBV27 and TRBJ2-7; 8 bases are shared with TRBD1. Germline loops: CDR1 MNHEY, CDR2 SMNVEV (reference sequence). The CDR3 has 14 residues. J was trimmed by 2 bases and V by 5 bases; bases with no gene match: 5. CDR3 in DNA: TGTGCCAGCAGTCACAGGGGGTCGGCCTACGAGCAGTACTTC. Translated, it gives CASSHRGSAYEQYF.

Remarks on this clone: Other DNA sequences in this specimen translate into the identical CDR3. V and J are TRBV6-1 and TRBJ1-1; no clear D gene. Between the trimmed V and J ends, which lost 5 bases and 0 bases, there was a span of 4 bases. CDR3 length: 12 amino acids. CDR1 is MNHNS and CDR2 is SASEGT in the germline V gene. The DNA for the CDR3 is TGTGCCAGCAGTCTCATGAACACTGAAGCTTTCTTT. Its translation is CASSLMNTEAFF.

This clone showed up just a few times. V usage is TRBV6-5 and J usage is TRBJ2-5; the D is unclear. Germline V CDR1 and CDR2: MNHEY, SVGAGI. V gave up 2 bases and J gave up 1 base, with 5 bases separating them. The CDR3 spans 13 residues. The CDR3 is CASSYDFQETQYF. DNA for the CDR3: TGTGCCAGCAGTTACGACTTCCAAGAGACCCAGTACTTC.

The chain's CDR3 is CATHGTGAFTDTQYF. DNA of the CDR3: TGTGCCACCCATGGGACAGGGGCTTTCACAGATACGCAGTATTTT. The chain is built from TRBV6-5 and TRBJ2-3; TRBD1 matches at 10 bases. The CDR3 is 15 residues long. Trimming removed 10 bases from V and 2 bases from J; junction bases left unmatched: 9. CDR1 MNHEY and CDR2 SVGAGI come from the germline V gene.

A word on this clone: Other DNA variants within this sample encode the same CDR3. The CDR3 DNA follows: TGTGCCAGCAGCAGACAGGGTGTTAATTCACCCCTCCACTTT. It encodes CASSRQGVNSPLHF. The V and J genes are TRBV27 and TRBJ1-6, with TRBD1 matching 7 bases. Trimming cost V 6 bases and J 6 bases; bases outside gene matches: 5. The CDR3 length is 14 residues. CDR1 and CDR2 (germline): MNHEY, SMNVEV (reference sequence).

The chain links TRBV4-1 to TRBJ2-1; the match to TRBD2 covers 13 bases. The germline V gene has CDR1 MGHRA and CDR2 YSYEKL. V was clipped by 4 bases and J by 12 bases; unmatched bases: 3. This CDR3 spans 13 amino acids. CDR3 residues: CASSPGTSGAQFF. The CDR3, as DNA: TGCGCCAGCAGCCCTGGGACTAGCGGGGCGCAGTTCTTC.

The CDR3 protein is CASSAGQIYEQYF. DNA for the CDR3: TGTGCCAGCAGCGCCGGACAGATATACGAGCAGTACTTC. This chain uses TRBV13 with TRBJ2-7; possible D gene TRBD1, 6 bases. V gave up 5 bases and J gave up 4 bases, with 12 bases separating them. This CDR3 has 13 amino acids. CDR1 is PRHDT and CDR2 is FYEKMQ in the germline V gene (reference sequence).

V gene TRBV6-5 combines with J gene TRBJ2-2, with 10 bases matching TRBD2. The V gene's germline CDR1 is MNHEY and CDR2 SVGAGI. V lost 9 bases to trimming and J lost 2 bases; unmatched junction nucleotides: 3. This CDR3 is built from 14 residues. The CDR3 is CASGLAANTGELFF. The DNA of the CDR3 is TGTGCCAGTGGACTAGCGGCTAACACCGGGGAGCTGTTTTTT.

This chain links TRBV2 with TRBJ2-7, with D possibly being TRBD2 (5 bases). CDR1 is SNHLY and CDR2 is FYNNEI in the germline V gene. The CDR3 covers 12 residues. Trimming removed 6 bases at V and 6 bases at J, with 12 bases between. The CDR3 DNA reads TGTGCCAGCAGGACTTACAGCGGCGAGCAGTACTTC. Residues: CASRTYSGEQYF.

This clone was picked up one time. In nucleotides, the CDR3 is TGTGCCAGCACCCCAGGGTCCGGGGGGACTGAAGCTTTCTTT. This codes for CASTPGSGGTEAFF. The gene calls are TRBV28 and TRBJ1-1, with TRBD1 as a possible D gene (5 bases). Trimming stripped 7 bases from V and 5 bases from J, with 17 bases between. The CDR3 contains 14 residues. From germline, CDR1 is MDHEN and CDR2 SYDVKM. Variable domain in full (rest from reference TRBV28 and TRBJ1-1): DVKVTQSSRYLVKRTGEKVFLECVQDMDHENMFWYRQDPGLGLRLIYFSYDVKMKEKGDIPEGYSVSREKKERFSLILESASTNQTSMYLCASTPGSGGTEAFFGQGTRLTVV.

DNA of the CDR3: TGTGCCAGCAGTTTAGGTCAGCCCCCGACCGGGGAGCTGTTTTTT. This encodes CASSLGQPPTGELFF. The V call is TRBV27, the J call TRBJ2-2; D not resolved. The CDR3 runs 15 residues. The germline V gene encodes CDR1 MNHEY and CDR2 SMNVEV (reference sequence). Deletions cut 2 bases from V and 5 bases from J, with 12 bases between.

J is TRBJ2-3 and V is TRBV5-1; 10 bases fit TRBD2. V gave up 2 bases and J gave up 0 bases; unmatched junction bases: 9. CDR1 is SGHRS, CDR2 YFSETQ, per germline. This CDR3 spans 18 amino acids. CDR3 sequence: CASSFAGLALSSTDTQYF. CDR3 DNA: TGCGCCAGCAGCTTTGCGGGACTAGCGTTGTCTAGCACAGATACGCAGTATTTT. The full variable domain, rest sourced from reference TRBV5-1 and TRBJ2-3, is KAGVTQTPRYLIKTRGQQVTLSCSPISGHRSVSWYQQTPGQGLQFLFEYFSETQRNKGNFPGRFSGRQFSNSRSEMNVSTLELGDSALYLCASSFAGLALSSTDTQYFGPGTRLTVL.

CDR3 sequence: CASSRLAGMGALNTGELFF. The DNA of the CDR3 is TGTGCCAGCAGTCGACTAGCGGGAATGGGGGCTTTAAACACCGGGGAGCTGTTTTTT. The chain is built from TRBV27 and TRBJ2-2; 11 nucleotides line up with TRBD2. The CDR3 is 19 residues long. Germline V gives CDR1 MNHEY, CDR2 SMNVEV (reference sequence). J lost 2 bases, V lost 5 bases, and 13 bases had no gene match.

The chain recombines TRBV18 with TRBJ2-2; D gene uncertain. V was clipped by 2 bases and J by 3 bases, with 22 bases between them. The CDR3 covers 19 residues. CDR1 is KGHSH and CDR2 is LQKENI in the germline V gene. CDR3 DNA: TGTGCCAGCTCACCAACCACGCCTTGGGCGGTATCTGACACCGGGGAGCTGTTTTTT. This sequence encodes CASSPTTPWAVSDTGELFF. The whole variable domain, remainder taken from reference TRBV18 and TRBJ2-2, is NAGVMQNPRHLVRRRGQEARLRCSPMKGHSHVYWYRQLPEEGLKFMVYLQKENIIDESGMPKERFSAEFPKEGPSILRIQQVVRGDSAAYFCASSPTTPWAVSDTGELFFGEGSRLTVL.

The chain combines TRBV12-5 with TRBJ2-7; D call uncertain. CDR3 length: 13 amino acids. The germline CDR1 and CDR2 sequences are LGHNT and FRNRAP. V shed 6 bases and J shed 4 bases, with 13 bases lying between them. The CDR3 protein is CASGPPSRYEQYF. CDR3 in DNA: TGTGCTAGTGGCCCCCCCTCAAGGTACGAGCAGTACTTC.

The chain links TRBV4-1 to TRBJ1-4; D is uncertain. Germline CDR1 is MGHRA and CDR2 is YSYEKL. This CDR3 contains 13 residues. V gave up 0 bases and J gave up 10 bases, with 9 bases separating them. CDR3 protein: CASSQDNEGKLFF. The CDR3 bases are TGCGCCAGCAGCCAAGACAACGAAGGAAAACTGTTTTTT.

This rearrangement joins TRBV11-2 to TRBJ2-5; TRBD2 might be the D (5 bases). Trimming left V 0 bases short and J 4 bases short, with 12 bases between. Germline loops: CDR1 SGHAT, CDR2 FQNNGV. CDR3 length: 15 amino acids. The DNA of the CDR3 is TGTGCCAGCAGCTTAGATACGGGGATGGGAGAGACCCAGTACTTC. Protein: CASSLDTGMGETQYF.

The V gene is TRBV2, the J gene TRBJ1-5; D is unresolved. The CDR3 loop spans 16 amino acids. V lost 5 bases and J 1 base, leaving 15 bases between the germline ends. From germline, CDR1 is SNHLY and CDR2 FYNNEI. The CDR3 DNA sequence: TGTGCCAGCAGTCGCTATACCGACGGCAGCAATCAGCCCCAGCATTTT. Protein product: CASSRYTDGSNQPQHF.

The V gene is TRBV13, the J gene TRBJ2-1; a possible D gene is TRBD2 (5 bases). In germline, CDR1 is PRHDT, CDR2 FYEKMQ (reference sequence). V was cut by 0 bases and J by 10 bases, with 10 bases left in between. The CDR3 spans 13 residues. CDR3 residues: CASSLGGREEQFF. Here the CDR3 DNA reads TGTGCCAGCAGCTTAGGTGGGAGAGAGGAGCAGTTCTTC.